A selection of T cell receptor beta chains follows, all from one sample in a study of shared clonotypes between healthy human individuals. Profiling relied on immunoSEQ multiplex PCR, and the TCRdb table lists in-frame clones only, not all of them. The sample has about 470,000 clones, about four fifths seen once. The material sequenced was PBMCs. All receptors come from a woman aged 35 to 49 in good health. Some clones in this sample may be carry-over from other donors' samples. Both conserved end residues are part of each CDR3. A D gene is named only where the DNA matches it firmly. The listing skips clone size in some rows; elsewhere it reads once, few, many or a size class.

abundance | d_gene | len | j_gene | v_gene | CDR3aa | CDR3nt
- | - | 16 | TRBJ2-5 | TRBV9 | CASSPRGLRGQETQYF | TGTGCCAGCAGCCCCCGAGGGTTGCGCGGCCAAGAGACCCAGTACTTC
- | - | 15 | TRBJ1-1 | TRBV27 | CASSLSRGSNTEAFF | TGTGCCAGCAGTTTATCGCGGGGTTCGAACACTGAAGCTTTCTTT
- | - | 15 | TRBJ2-1 | TRBV30 | CAWSVQASVYNEQFF | TGTGCCTGGAGTGTACAAGCCTCGGTCTACAATGAGCAGTTCTTC
- | - | 14 | TRBJ2-7 | TRBV7-2 | CASSLDGDSYEQYF | TGTGCCAGCAGCTTAGATGGGGACTCCTACGAGCAGTACTTC
few | TRBD1 | 16 | TRBJ2-7 | TRBV6-6 | CASSYFAGTASDEQYF | TGTGCCAGCAGTTACTTTGCCGGGACAGCAAGCGACGAGCAGTACTTC
- | - | 16 | TRBJ2-1 | TRBV18 | CASSPLMRVSYNEQFF | TGTGCCAGCTCACCACTTATGCGGGTGTCCTACAATGAGCAGTTCTTC
- | - | 13 | TRBJ2-7 | TRBV5-1 | CASSLERAYEQYF | TGCGCCAGCAGCCTTGAAAGGGCCTACGAGCAGTACTTC
- | - | 13 | TRBJ2-2 | TRBV19 | CASYGQNTGELFF | TGTGCCAGTTACGGACAAAACACCGGGGAGCTGTTTTTT
- | TRBD2 | 16 | TRBJ2-1 | TRBV6-6 | CASSSTGLAVYNEQFF | TGTGCCAGCAGCAGTACGGGACTAGCGGTTTACAATGAGCAGTTCTTC
few | - | 13 | TRBJ1-1 | TRBV18 | CASSSGQNTEAFF | TGTGCCAGCTCATCGGGACAGAACACTGAAGCTTTCTTT
- | - | 14 | TRBJ2-3 | TRBV7-8 | CASRTDTSTDTQYF | TGTGCCAGCAGGACGGACACTAGCACAGATACGCAGTATTTT
once | - | 15 | TRBJ2-5 | TRBV6-6 | CASSYFRRDKETQYF | TGTGCCAGCAGTTACTTTCGTCGGGACAAAGAGACCCAGTACTTC
- | - | 13 | TRBJ1-4 | TRBV5-5 | CASSLNPGEKLFF | TGTGCCAGCAGCCTTAACCCAGGGGAGAAACTGTTTTTT
- | - | 14 | TRBJ2-7 | TRBV7-2 | CASSWAGTLYEQYF | TGTGCCAGCAGTTGGGCAGGGACATTGTACGAGCAGTACTTC
- | - | 16 | TRBJ1-4 | TRBV28 | CASTDWRGRVGEKLFF | TGTGCCAGCACCGACTGGCGGGGGAGGGTTGGTGAAAAACTGTTTTTT
- | - | 14 | TRBJ2-7 | TRBV19 | CASRPGLSSYEQYF | TGTGCCAGTAGGCCGGGACTGAGCTCCTACGAGCAGTACTTC
- | TRBD2 | 16 | TRBJ2-1 | TRBV7-8 | CASSLSTSGSYNEQFF | TGTGCCAGCAGCCTCTCGACTAGCGGGAGCTACAATGAGCAGTTCTTC
- | - | 18 | TRBJ1-2 | TRBV15 | CATSRDPYRSSLNYGYTF | TGTGCCACCAGCAGAGATCCGTACAGGTCCTCATTGAACTATGGCTACACCTTC
few | TRBD1 | 14 | TRBJ1-4 | TRBV10-3 | CAISAGTGGRRLFF | TGTGCCATCAGTGCAGGGACAGGGGGCCGGCGGCTGTTTTTT
- | - | 15 | TRBJ2-7 | TRBV6-5 | CASSYSRGPGYEQYF | TGTGCCAGCAGTTACTCTAGAGGGCCTGGGTACGAGCAGTACTTC
once | - | 15 | TRBJ1-4 | TRBV7-2 | CASSPVGGSNEKLFF | TGTGCCAGCAGCCCTGTTGGAGGATCTAATGAAAAACTGTTTTTT
- | TRBD2 | 13 | TRBJ2-1 | TRBV6-1 | CASTIGGYNEQFF | TGTGCCAGCACCATCGGGGGGTACAATGAGCAGTTCTTC
- | - | 13 | TRBJ2-1 | TRBV7-9 | CASSLVGVREQFF | TGTGCCAGCAGCTTAGTCGGGGTCCGGGAGCAGTTCTTC
- | TRBD2 | 15 | TRBJ2-1 | TRBV19 | CASRQTSGATNEQFF | TGTGCCAGTAGACAGACTAGCGGAGCTACCAATGAGCAGTTCTTC
- | - | 13 | TRBJ2-2 | TRBV2 | CASNEGNTGELFF | TGTGCCAGCAATGAGGGGAACACCGGGGAGCTGTTTTTT
- | TRBD1 | 15 | TRBJ2-7 | TRBV10-3 | CAISESRDRDDEQYF | TGTGCCATCAGTGAGTCCCGGGACAGGGACGACGAGCAGTACTTC
- | - | 16 | TRBJ1-4 | TRBV18 | CASSPGHPAGTEKLFF | TGTGCCAGCTCACCGGGCCACCCCGCGGGTACTGAAAAACTGTTTTTT
few | TRBD2 | 14 | TRBJ2-5 | TRBV5-1 | CASSLTGGSRTQYF | TGCGCCAGCAGCTTGACGGGGGGGAGTCGGACCCAGTACTTC